Included here is one TCR beta chain sequence, with context. These data come from a study of blood T cell repertoires in COVID-19. The germline V gene has CDR1 SGHVS and CDR2 FQNEAQ. This CDR3 spans 14 amino acids. V was shortened by 3 bases and J by 2 bases, with 9 bases between the two germline ends. This table comes from immunoSEQ multiplex PCR, and its TCRdb copy is limited to in-frame clones, with some not included. The data show about 280,000 clones, 87% seen once. The receptor was isolated from a woman aged 40 to 50 who had recovered from COVID-19. The sequenced sample was PBMCs or T cells enriched from blood (not recorded which). The rearrangement uses TRBV7-8 and TRBJ2-3; D is ambiguous. For the CDR3, the DNA is TGTGCCAGCAGCTTTGGGCAGCACACAGATACGCAGTATTTT. It encodes CASSFGQHTDTQYF.